The 14 T cell receptor beta chains reported below all come from one sample, sequenced in a study of CD8 T cells in Susac syndrome. RNA was extracted with the RNeasy kit, and a quantity of about 0.45 to 1 ug was reverse transcribed using random hexamers. TCRdb re-derived calls from the immunoSEQ multiplex PCR reads in MiXCR, one entry per CDR3 protein. The sample holds around 200,000 distinct CDR3 sequences, approximately 95% seen once. The specimen sequenced was CD4+ T cells from PBMCs. The source is a human donor with multiple sclerosis.

The J gene is TRBJ2-5, the V gene TRBV5-1, with D uncertain. V lost 5 bases and J 2 bases, leaving 10 bases between the germline ends. The CDR3 contains 13 residues. Germline CDR1 SGHRS, CDR2 YFSETQ. CDR3 amino acids: CASRVIPQETQYF. The CDR3, as DNA: TGCGCCAGCAGAGTTATTCCGCAAGAGACCCAGTACTTC.

This chain connects TRBV12-3 or TRBV12-4 to TRBJ2-1; 8 nucleotides match TRBD1. The CDR3 runs 14 residues. V lost 7 bases, J lost 1 base, and 3 bases stayed unmatched. The CDR3 is CASTGTGSYNEQFF. CDR3 DNA sequence: TGTGCCAGCACCGGGACAGGATCCTACAATGAGCAGTTCTTC.

The chain has TRBV12-3 or TRBV12-4 and TRBJ2-3, with D uncertain. Deletions cut 5 bases from V and 2 bases from J, with 14 bases between. This CDR3 is 15 amino acids long. For the CDR3, the DNA is TGTGCCAGCAGTCCCCGAGAGGCCGTCACAGATACGCAGTATTTT. It specifies CASSPREAVTDTQYF.

The chain couples TRBV9 to TRBJ2-5; no firm D call. V lost 0 bases and J 0 bases, leaving 9 bases between the germline ends. CDR1 and CDR2 from the germline V gene are SGDLS and YYNGEE. The CDR3 has 15 residues. CDR3 nucleotides: TGTGCCAGCAGCGTAGGGTCAACAGACCAAGAGACCCAGTACTTC. It specifies CASSVGSTDQETQYF.

This chain joins TRBV20-1 and TRBJ1-1; D not certain. Germline CDR1 is DFQATT and CDR2 is SNEGSKA (reference sequence). Trimming took off 5 bases at V and 1 base at J, with 5 bases between the two ends. The CDR3 has 11 residues. The CDR3 coding sequence is TGCAGTGCTCAAGGGAACACTGAAGCTTTCTTT. Its translation is CSAQGNTEAFF.

V is TRBV7-3 and J is TRBJ1-1; possibly TRBD1 for D (5 bases). Deletions cut 3 bases from V and 5 bases from J, with 13 bases between. Germline CDR1 and CDR2: SGHTA and FQGTGA. The length of the CDR3 is 14 residues. The CDR3 nucleotides read TGTGCCAGCAGCTTGGGACCAATCGGAACTGAAGCTTTCTTT. Translating it yields CASSLGPIGTEAFF.

This clonotype was observed a few times. The V call is TRBV18, the J call TRBJ2-7, with a possible D match to TRBD1 (6 bases). V was trimmed by 3 bases and J by 4 bases, leaving 10 bases between them. The CDR3 length is 13 residues. From germline, CDR1 is KGHSH and CDR2 LQKENI. The CDR3 DNA reads TGTGCCAGCTCACCCCTACAGGGTTACGAGCAGTACTTC. This sequence encodes CASSPLQGYEQYF. Full variable domain (remainder filled in from reference TRBV18 and TRBJ2-7): NAGVMQNPRHLVRRRGQEARLRCSPMKGHSHVYWYRQLPEEGLKFMVYLQKENIIDESGMPKERFSAEFPKEGPSILRIQQVVRGDSAAYFCASSPLQGYEQYFGPGTRLTVT.

The V call is TRBV20-1, the J call TRBJ1-1; D not certain. Germline values: CDR1 DFQATT, CDR2 SNEGSKA (reference sequence). V was trimmed by 3 bases and J by 6 bases, leaving 11 bases between them. The CDR3 length is 12 residues. The CDR3 is CSASGSGAEAFF. CDR3 nucleotides: TGCAGTGCTAGCGGGTCCGGGGCTGAAGCTTTCTTT.

J is TRBJ1-5 and V is TRBV9; no clear D gene. Trimming left V 4 bases short and J 5 bases short, with 10 bases between. The CDR3 loop spans 13 amino acids. The germline CDR1 and CDR2 sequences are SGDLS and YYNGEE. The CDR3 protein is CASSLRTDQPQHF. The CDR3 DNA reads TGTGCCAGCAGCCTCCGGACGGATCAGCCCCAGCATTTT.

This chain links TRBV20-1 with TRBJ2-5; D remains unclear. Germline assignment: CDR1 DFQATT and CDR2 SNEGSKA (reference sequence). V gave up 6 bases and J gave up 0 bases, with 5 bases separating them. The CDR3 extends over 11 amino acids. CDR3 coding DNA: TGCAGTGCCCAGGACCAAGAGACCCAGTACTTC. It translates to CSAQDQETQYF.

The genes are TRBV29-1 and TRBJ2-7, with 12 nucleotides matching TRBD2. J lost 0 bases, V lost 4 bases, and 4 bases had no gene match. There are 15 residues in the CDR3. Germline V gene data show CDR1 as SQVTM and CDR2 as ANQGSEA. The CDR3 loop is CSVATSGGFSYEQYF. CDR3 DNA sequence: TGCAGCGTTGCAACTAGCGGGGGGTTCTCCTACGAGCAGTACTTC.

The chain recombines TRBV9 with TRBJ2-3; D is perhaps TRBD2 (5 bases). The CDR3 loop spans 15 amino acids. V lost 0 bases and J 0 bases, leaving 8 bases between the germline ends. Germline loops: CDR1 SGDLS, CDR2 YYNGEE. CDR3 loop: CASSVVALSTDTQYF. For the CDR3, the DNA is TGTGCCAGCAGCGTAGTAGCGCTTAGCACAGATACGCAGTATTTT.

Only one count was recorded for this clonotype. The chain employs TRBV7-2 and TRBJ1-5; D is perhaps TRBD1 (5 bases). CDR3 size: 14 residues. V was pared by 5 bases and J by 5 bases, with 13 bases between. CDR1 and CDR2 (germline): SGHTA, FQGNSA. The CDR3 reads CASSADSHYQPQHF. DNA of the CDR3: TGTGCCAGCAGCGCCGACAGTCACTATCAGCCCCAGCATTTT.

The CDR3 DNA follows: TGCAGTGCTCAATTGGGGGAAATTGGCTACACCTTC. This sequence encodes CSAQLGEIGYTF. V gene TRBV20-1 combines with J gene TRBJ1-2, with a tentative D call TRBD1 (5 bases). CDR3 length: 12 residues. Trimming cost V 5 bases and J 7 bases, with 14 bases left between them. Germline-derived CDR1 and CDR2 are DFQATT and SNEGSKA (reference sequence).